This TCR beta chain emerged from a study of cytomegalovirus exposure and HLA in healthy donors. The study's findings and limits: High specificity and sensitivity for cytomegalovirus status were reported for the classifier. Among TCR beta chains, those listed as cytomegalovirus-associated numbered over 150. Later genetic work tied a missense DCLRE1C variant to beta-chain V and J trimming.

A note on this clone: Its antigen is currently unknown. Germline is not matched at one junction end, which may reflect a read error.

Unrecorded immune exposure was likely among donors, who were nominally healthy when sampled. The PCR was carried out with 60 Vbeta primers and 13 Jbeta primers. The repertoire was sequenced with immunoSEQ multiplex PCR; TCRdb's copy has only in-frame clones and lacks some. In the table there are approximately 140,000 clones, 65% to 85% of which are singletons. CDR1 is SGHDT and CDR2 is YYEEEE in the germline V gene. The CDR3 sequence is 16 residues long. This sequence joins TRBV5-6 and TRBJ2-5; 10 bases fit TRBD1. The source of this sequence is a woman aged 40 to 50 in good health and CMV-seronegative. Sequencing was carried out using PBMCs. CDR3 protein: CASSLDRGLSQEPQYF. CDR3 in DNA: TGTGCCAGCAGCCTCGACAGGGGGCTATCCCAAGAGCCCCAGTACTTC. The complete variable domain, with remaining parts taken from reference TRBV5-6 and TRBJ2-5, reads DAGVTQSPTHLIKTRGQQVTLRCSPKSGHDTVSWYQQALGQGPQFIFQYYEEEERQRGNFPDRFSGHQFPNYSSELNVNALLLGDSALYLCASSLDRGLSQEPQYFGPGTRLLVL.